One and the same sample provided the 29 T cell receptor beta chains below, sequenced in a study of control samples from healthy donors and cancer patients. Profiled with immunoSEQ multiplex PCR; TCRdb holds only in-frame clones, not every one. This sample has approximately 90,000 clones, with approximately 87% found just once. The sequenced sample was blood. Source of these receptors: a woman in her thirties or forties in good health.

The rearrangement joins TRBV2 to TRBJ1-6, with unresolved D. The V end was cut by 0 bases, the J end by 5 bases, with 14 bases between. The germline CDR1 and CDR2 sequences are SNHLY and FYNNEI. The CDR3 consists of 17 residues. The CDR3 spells CASSEALLGKDNSPLHF. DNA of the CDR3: TGTGCCAGCAGTGAAGCGCTTCTGGGGAAGGATAATTCACCCCTCCACTTT.

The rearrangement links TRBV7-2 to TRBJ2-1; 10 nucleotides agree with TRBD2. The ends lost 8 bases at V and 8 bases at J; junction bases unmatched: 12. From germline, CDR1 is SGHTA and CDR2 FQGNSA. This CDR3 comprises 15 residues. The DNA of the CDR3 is TGTGCCAGCGGGAGCGGGGGGGCCCAGGGGGATGAGCAGTTCTTC. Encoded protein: CASGSGGAQGDEQFF.

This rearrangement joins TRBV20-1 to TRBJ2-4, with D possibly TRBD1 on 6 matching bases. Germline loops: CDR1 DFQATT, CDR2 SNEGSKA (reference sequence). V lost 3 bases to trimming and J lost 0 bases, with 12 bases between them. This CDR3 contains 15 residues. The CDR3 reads CSASSGQLAKNIQYF. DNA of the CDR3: TGCAGTGCTAGTTCCGGACAGTTAGCCAAAAACATTCAGTACTTC.

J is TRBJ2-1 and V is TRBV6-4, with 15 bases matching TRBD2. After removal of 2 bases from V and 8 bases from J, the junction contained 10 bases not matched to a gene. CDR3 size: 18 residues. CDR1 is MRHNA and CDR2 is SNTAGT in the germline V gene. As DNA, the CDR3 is TGTGCCAGCAGTGACCACTGGACTAGCGGGGGGGCCCCCGATGAGCAGTTCTTC. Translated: CASSDHWTSGGAPDEQFF.

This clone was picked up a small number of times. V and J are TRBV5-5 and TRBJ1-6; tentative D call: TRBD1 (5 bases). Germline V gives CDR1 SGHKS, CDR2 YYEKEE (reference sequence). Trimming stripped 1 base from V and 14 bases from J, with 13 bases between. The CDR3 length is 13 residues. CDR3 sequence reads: CASSLSDTTSLHF. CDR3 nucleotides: TGTGCCAGCAGCTTGTCGGACACAACATCCCTCCACTTT.

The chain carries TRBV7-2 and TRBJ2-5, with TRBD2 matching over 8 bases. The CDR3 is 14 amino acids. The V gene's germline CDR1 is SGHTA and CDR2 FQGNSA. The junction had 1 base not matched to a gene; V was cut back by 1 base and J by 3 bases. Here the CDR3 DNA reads TGTGCCAGCAGCTTAGAACTAGCGGAAGAGACCCAGTACTTC. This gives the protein CASSLELAEETQYF.

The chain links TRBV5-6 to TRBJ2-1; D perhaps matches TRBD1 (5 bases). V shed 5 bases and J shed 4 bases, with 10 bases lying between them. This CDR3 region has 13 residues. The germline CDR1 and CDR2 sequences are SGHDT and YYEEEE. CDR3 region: CASSLQVYNEQFF. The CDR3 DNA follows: TGTGCCAGCAGTTTACAGGTTTACAATGAGCAGTTCTTC.

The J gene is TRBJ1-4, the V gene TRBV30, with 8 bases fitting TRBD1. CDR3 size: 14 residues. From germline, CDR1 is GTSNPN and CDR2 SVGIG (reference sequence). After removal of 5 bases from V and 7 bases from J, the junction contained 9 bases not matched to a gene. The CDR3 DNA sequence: TGTGCCTGGGGACCAGGGGGCTCGGGTGAAAAACTGTTTTTT. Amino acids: CAWGPGGSGEKLFF.

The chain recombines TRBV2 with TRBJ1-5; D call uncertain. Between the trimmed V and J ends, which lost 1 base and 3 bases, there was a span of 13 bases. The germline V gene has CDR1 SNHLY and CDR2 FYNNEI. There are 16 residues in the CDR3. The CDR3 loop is CASSEGRSYTNQPQHF. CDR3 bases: TGTGCCAGCAGTGAAGGGCGGTCCTATACCAATCAGCCCCAGCATTTT.

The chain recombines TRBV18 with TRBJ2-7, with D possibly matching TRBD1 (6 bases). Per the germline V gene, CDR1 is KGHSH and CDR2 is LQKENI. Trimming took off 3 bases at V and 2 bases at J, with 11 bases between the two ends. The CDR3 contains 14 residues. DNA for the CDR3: TGTGCCAGCTCACCGCAGGGGTACCCCTACGAGCAGTACTTC. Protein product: CASSPQGYPYEQYF.

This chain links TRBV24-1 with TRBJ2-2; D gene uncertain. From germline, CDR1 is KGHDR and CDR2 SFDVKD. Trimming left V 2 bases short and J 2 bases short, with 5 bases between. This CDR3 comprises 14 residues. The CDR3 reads CATSDYDNTGELFF. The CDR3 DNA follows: TGTGCCACCAGTGATTATGATAACACCGGGGAGCTGTTTTTT.

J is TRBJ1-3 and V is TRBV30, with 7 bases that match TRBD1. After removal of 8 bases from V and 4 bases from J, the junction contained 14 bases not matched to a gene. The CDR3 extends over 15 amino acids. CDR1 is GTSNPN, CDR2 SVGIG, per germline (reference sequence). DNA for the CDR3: TGTGCCAGCCGGGGGGACAGCGACTTCGGAAACACCATATATTTT. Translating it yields CASRGDSDFGNTIYF.

The CDR3: CASSFGLHGYTF. The CDR3 DNA is TGTGCCAGCAGCTTCGGTCTCCATGGCTACACCTTC. The rearrangement uses TRBV7-2 and TRBJ1-2; no clear D. The CDR3 loop spans 12 amino acids. V lost 3 bases and J 6 bases, leaving 8 bases between the germline ends. Germline CDR1 and CDR2: SGHTA and FQGNSA.

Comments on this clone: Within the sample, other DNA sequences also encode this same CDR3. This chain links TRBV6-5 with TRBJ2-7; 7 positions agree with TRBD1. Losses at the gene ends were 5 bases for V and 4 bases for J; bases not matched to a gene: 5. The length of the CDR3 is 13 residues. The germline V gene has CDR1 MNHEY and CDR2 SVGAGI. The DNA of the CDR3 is TGTGCCAGCAGTAGGGACAGAGGATACGAGCAGTACTTC. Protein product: CASSRDRGYEQYF.

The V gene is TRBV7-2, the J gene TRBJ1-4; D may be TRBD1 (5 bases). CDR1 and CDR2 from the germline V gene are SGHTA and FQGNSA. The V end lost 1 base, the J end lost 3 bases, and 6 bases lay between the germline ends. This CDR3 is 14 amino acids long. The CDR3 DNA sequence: TGTGCCAGCAGCTTAGGAGGGGCTAATGAAAAACTGTTTTTT. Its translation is CASSLGGANEKLFF.

CDR3 protein: CASSLAAGRNTGELFF. CDR3 sequence (DNA): TGTGCCAGCAGCTTGGCCGCAGGGAGGAACACCGGGGAGCTGTTTTTT. The chain links TRBV5-4 to TRBJ2-2, with D perhaps TRBD1 or TRBD2 (5 bases each). Per germline, CDR1 SGHNT and CDR2 YYREEE (reference sequence). The V gene lost 0 bases and the J gene lost 1 base, with 10 bases spanning the gap. CDR3 length: 16 residues.

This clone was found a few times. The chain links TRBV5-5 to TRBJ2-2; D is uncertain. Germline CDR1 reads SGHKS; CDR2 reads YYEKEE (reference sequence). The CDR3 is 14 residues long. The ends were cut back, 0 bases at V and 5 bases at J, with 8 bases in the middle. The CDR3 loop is CASSLEGPTGELFF. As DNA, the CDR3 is TGTGCCAGCAGCTTGGAGGGTCCGACCGGGGAGCTGTTTTTT.

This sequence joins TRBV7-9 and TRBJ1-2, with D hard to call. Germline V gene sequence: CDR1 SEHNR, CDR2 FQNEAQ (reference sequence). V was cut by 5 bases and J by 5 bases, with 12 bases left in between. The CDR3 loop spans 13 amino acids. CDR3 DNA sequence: TGTGCCAGCAGCCTCCCGGGTTCGTATGGCTACACCTTC. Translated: CASSLPGSYGYTF.

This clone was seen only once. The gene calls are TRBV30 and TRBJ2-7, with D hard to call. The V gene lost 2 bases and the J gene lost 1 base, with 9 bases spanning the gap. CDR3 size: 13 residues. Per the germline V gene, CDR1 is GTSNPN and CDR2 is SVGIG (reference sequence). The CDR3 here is CAWSPLISYEQYF. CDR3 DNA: TGTGCCTGGAGTCCCCTAATTTCCTACGAGCAGTACTTC.

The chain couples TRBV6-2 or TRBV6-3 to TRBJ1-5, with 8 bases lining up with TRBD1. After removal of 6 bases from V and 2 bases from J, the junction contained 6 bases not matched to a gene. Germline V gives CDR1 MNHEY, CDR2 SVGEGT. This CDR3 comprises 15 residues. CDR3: CASSLDRVGNQPQHF. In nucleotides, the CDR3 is TGTGCCAGCAGCCTGGACAGGGTGGGCAATCAGCCCCAGCATTTT.

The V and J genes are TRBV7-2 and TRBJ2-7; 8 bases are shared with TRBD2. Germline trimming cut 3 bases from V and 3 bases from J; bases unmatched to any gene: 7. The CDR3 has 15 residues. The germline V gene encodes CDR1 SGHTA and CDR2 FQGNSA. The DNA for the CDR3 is TGTGCCAGCAGCTTTCTACTAGCGGACCTCTACGAGCAGTACTTC. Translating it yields CASSFLLADLYEQYF.

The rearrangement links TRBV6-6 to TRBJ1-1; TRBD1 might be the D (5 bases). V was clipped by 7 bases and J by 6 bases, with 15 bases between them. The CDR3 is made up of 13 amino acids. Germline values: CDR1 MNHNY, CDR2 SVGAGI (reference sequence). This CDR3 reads CASTSLGGAEAFF. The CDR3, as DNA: TGTGCCAGCACTTCCCTGGGGGGGGCTGAAGCTTTCTTT.

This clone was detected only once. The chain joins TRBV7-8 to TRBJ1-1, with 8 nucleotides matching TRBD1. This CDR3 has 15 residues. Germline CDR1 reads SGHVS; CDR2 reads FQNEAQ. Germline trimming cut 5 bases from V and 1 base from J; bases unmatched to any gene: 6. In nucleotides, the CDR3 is TGTGCCAGCAGCCGGGACAGGACTACGAACACTGAAGCTTTCTTT. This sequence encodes CASSRDRTTNTEAFF.

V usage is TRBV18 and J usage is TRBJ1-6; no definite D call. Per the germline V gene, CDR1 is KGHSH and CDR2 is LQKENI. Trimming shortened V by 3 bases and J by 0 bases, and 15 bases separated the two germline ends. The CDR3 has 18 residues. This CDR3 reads CASSPGPSTSSYNSPLHF. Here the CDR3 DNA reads TGTGCCAGCTCACCCGGACCGTCTACGAGCTCCTATAATTCACCCCTCCACTTT. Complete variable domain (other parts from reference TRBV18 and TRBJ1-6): NAGVMQNPRHLVRRRGQEARLRCSPMKGHSHVYWYRQLPEEGLKFMVYLQKENIIDESGMPKERFSAEFPKEGPSILRIQQVVRGDSAAYFCASSPGPSTSSYNSPLHFGNGTRLTVT.

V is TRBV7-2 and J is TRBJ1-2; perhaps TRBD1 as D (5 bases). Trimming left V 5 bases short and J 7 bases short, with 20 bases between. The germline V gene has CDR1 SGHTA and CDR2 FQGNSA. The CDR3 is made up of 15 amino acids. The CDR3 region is CASSQAGTRRGGYTF. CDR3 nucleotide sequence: TGTGCCAGCAGCCAAGCCGGGACCCGTCGGGGTGGCTACACCTTC. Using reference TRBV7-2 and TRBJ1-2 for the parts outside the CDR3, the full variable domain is GAGVSQSPSNKVTEKGKDVELRCDPISGHTALYWYRQSLGQGLEFLIYFQGNSAPDKSGLPSDRFSAERTGGSVSTLTIQRTQQEDSAVYLCASSQAGTRRGGYTFGSGTRLTVV.

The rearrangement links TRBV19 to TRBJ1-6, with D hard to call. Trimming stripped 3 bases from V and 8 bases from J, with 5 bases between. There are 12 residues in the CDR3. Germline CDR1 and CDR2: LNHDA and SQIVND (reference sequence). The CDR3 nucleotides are TGTGCCAGTAGTATGCAGGATTCACCCCTCCACTTT. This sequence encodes CASSMQDSPLHF.

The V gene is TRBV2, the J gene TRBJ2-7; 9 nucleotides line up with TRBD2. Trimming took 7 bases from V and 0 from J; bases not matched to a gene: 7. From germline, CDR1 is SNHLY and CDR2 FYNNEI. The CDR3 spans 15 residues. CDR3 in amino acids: CASKTGLASSYEQYF. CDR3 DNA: TGTGCCAGCAAGACGGGACTAGCCAGCTCCTACGAGCAGTACTTC.

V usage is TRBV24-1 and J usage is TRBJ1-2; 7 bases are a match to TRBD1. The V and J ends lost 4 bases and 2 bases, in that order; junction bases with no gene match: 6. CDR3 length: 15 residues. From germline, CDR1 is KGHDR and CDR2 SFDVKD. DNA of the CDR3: TGTGCCACCAGTGAGGGGGACAGTGGAAACTATGGCTACACCTTC. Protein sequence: CATSEGDSGNYGYTF.

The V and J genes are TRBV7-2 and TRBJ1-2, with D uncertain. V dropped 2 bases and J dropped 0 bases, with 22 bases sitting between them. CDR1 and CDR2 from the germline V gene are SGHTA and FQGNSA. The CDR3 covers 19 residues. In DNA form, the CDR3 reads TGTGCCAGCAGCTTACATGAAATGTCCGGAAGGGTCTCTAACTATGGCTACACCTTC. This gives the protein CASSLHEMSGRVSNYGYTF.